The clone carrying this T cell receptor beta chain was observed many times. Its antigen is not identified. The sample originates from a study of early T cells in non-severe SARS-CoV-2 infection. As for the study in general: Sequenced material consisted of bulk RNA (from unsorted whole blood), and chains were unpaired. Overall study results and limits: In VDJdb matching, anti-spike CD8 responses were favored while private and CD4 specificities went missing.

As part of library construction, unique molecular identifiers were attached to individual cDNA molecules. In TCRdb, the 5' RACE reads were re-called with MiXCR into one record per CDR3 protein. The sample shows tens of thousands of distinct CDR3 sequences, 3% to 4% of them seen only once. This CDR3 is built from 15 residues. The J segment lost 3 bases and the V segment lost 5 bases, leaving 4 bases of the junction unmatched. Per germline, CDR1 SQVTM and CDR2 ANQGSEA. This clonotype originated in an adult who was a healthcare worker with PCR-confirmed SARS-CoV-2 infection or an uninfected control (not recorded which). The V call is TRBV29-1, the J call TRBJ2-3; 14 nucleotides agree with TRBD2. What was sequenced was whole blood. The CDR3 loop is CSVPGTSGSTDTQYF. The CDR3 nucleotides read TGCAGCGTTCCCGGGACTAGCGGGAGTACAGATACGCAGTATTTT.